The entry below gives a single TCR beta chain sequence along with its context. This clone was observed once. What this receptor recognizes is not known. Base qualities are not at hand, and no much larger clone is one base apart. The sample comes from a study of cytomegalovirus exposure and HLA in healthy donors (dated by TCRdb to 2016 to 2017). Regarding the research as a whole: According to a later analysis, one platform produced both the approximately 110 validation repertoires and the approximately 660 repertoires of the first cohort. Besides the first cohort of more than 650 subjects, a separate validation cohort made up of around 120 different subjects was used. The study combined high-throughput TCR immunosequencing, statistical association of individual TCRs with disease status, and machine learning to predict cytomegalovirus infection status. The study was designed to test whether signatures of past pathogen exposure could be identified by cataloging public T cell receptors. Study-level results and caveats: A later analysis lacked HLA typing for the validation cohort, so it scored co-occurrence in that cohort across all 110 or so repertoires. In a later analysis, TCRs clustered in the first cohort were found to also tend to co-occur in the roughly 130 validation repertoires, with 94% of cluster scores above 0. A few of the identified cytomegalovirus-associated TCR beta chains were confirmed in vitro to be specific for cytomegalovirus antigens. The authors suggested that the approach could potentially be extended to other disease states and immunological phenotypes. The study listed 164 TCR beta chains as associated with cytomegalovirus. In both the original and validation cohorts, the classifier was reported to diagnose cytomegalovirus status with high specificity and sensitivity. Most TCR sequences were observed very rarely across donors, whereas some public TCRs were present in many individuals.

Separate from the approximately 670-subject first cohort, the validation cohort of more than 90 subjects was the group to which the donors belonged. The library was obtained by the immunoSEQ multiplex PCR assay. For the original study's pipeline: A statistical classification framework was built for diagnosing cytomegalovirus status from the catalog of TCR beta chain sequences. TCRdb obtained this table from immuneACCESS and retained in-frame rearrangements with V and J assigned. These tables miss some clones; where compared with another copy, unresolved V genes account for less than half of the shortfall, and the remainder is unexplained. V and J calls and clone size are those listed in that table; D and trimming were worked out from the DNA. The sample table shows around 80,000 clones, and 90% to 97% are seen once. Approximately 1.4% of the sample comes from the top ten. The TCR comes from a woman between 18 and 30 years old in good health and CMV-seronegative. The material sequenced was PBMCs.

The CDR3 has the sequence CASSPHSVFPLTYEQYF. The DNA reads as follows: TGCGCCAGCAGCCCGCACTCGGTCTTCCCCCTCACCTACGAGCAGTACTTC. This chain joins TRBV4-1 to TRBJ2-7; the D gene is unclear. The CDR1 and CDR2 encoded by the germline V gene are MGHRA and YSYEKL. The trim is 4 bases for V and 2 bases for J, with a gap of 21 bases between the germline ends. There are 17 amino acids in the CDR3, from cysteine to phenylalanine inclusive. This entry keeps only the CDR3 DNA: 51 bases, framed from base 1.